This is a list of T cell receptor beta chains from one sample in a study of long-term antiretroviral therapy in people with HIV. The data were produced by immunoSEQ multiplex PCR, yet TCRdb's version contains in-frame clones alone and is incomplete. The data show about 22,000 clones, with approximately 80% seen just once and approximately 20% held by the top ten. Sequenced material: unsorted PBMCs, taken 0.1 years before starting antiretroviral therapy. The receptors shown here come from a man younger than 35 with HIV. Both conserved end residues are part of each CDR3. A D gene is named only where the DNA matches it firmly. A clone size is listed for some rows: how often the clone was seen (once, few, many), or a class if it is expanded.

j_call,d_call,v_call,clone_size,cdr3_aa,cdr3_nt
TRBJ2-5,TRBD2,TRBV5-1,-,CASCLVAGGPGMAKTQYF,TGCGCCAGCTGCCTTGTCGCGGGAGGGCCGGGGATGGCGAAGACCCAGTACTTC
TRBJ1-1,-,TRBV29-1,-,CSGRGVMNTEAFF,TGCAGCGGCAGGGGCGTTATGAACACTGAAGCTTTCTTT
TRBJ1-4,-,TRBV5-4,-,CASRIVGGGSGKLFF,TGTGCCAGCAGAATCGTAGGGGGGGGGAGTGGAAAACTGTTTTTT
TRBJ2-7,-,TRBV9,-,CASSVDDRQARGYEQYF,TGTGCCAGCAGCGTAGATGATAGGCAGGCCAGGGGCTACGAGCAGTACTTC
TRBJ2-2,-,TRBV28,-,CASSSLGGELFF,TGTGCCAGCAGTTCCCTAGGAGGGGAGCTGTTTTTT
TRBJ1-6,TRBD1,TRBV6-1,once,CASSEGTGGSPLHF,TGTGCCAGCAGTGAAGGGACAGGGGGCTCACCCCTCCACTTT
TRBJ1-2,-,TRBV5-1,few,CASSLDEDGYTF,TGCGCCAGCAGCTTGGACGAGGACGGCTACACCTTC
TRBJ2-7,-,TRBV30,-,CAWKGSSYEQYF,TGTGCCTGGAAGGGATCATCCTACGAGCAGTACTTC
TRBJ1-1,-,TRBV5-6,medium-sized,CASSFGSPGGLNTEAFF,TGTGCCAGCAGCTTTGGATCCCCGGGGGGCTTGAACACTGAAGCTTTCTTT
TRBJ2-7,TRBD2,TRBV7-2,few,CASSLIGLAVNEQYF,TGTGCCAGCAGCTTAATAGGACTAGCGGTCAACGAGCAGTACTTC
TRBJ2-3,TRBD2,TRBV29-1,-,CSVARGVGDTQYF,TGCAGCGTTGCTCGGGGGGTGGGGGATACGCAGTATTTT
TRBJ2-7,TRBD2,TRBV4-2,few,CASSHGLAGEWAEQYF,TGTGCCAGCAGCCATGGACTAGCGGGAGAATGGGCCGAGCAGTACTTC
TRBJ1-1,TRBD1,TRBV4-2,-,CASSQEMTGGATEAFF,TGTGCCAGCAGCCAAGAAATGACAGGGGGCGCGACTGAAGCTTTCTTT
TRBJ1-5,-,TRBV9,-,CASSPREGMQPQHF,TGTGCCAGCAGCCCCCGGGAGGGAATGCAGCCCCAGCATTTT
TRBJ2-7,-,TRBV6-5,-,CASSSAGTVSYEQYF,TGTGCCAGCAGTAGCGCCGGGACGGTCTCCTACGAGCAGTACTTC
TRBJ2-1,-,TRBV19,-,CASSLWGDGYNEQFF,TGTGCCAGTAGCCTCTGGGGGGATGGATACAATGAGCAGTTCTTC
TRBJ2-7,-,TRBV4-1,-,CASSQKERAYEQYF,TGCGCCAGCAGCCAAAAGGAGAGGGCCTACGAGCAGTACTTC
TRBJ2-2,TRBD1,TRBV13,-,CASSPDRANTGELFF,TGTGCCAGCAGCCCGGACAGGGCGAACACCGGGGAGCTGTTTTTT
TRBJ2-7,TRBD2,TRBV7-8,-,CASSSLRGGSAEQYF,TGTGCCAGCAGCTCCCTGCGGGGCGGGAGCGCCGAGCAGTACTTC
TRBJ1-2,-,TRBV7-9,-,CASSLASRGSGGYTF,TGTGCCAGCAGCTTAGCATCGAGAGGGAGCGGTGGCTACACCTTC
TRBJ2-2,-,TRBV5-6,-,CASRRTRGRPQTGELFF,TGTGCCAGCAGGAGAACCAGGGGCCGTCCTCAGACCGGGGAGCTGTTTTTT
TRBJ1-1,-,TRBV30,-,CAWSPLGGASNTEAFF,TGTGCCTGGAGCCCCCTGGGGGGGGCCTCGAACACTGAAGCTTTCTTT
TRBJ2-3,-,TRBV6-6,-,CASTEHGPDSTDTQYF,TGTGCCAGCACCGAACATGGGCCAGACAGCACAGATACGCAGTATTTT
TRBJ2-7,-,TRBV18,once,CASSPLRLEYEQYF,TGTGCCAGCTCACCACTCCGGTTGGAGTACGAGCAGTACTTC